What follows are 15 T cell receptor beta chains derived from one specimen sequenced in a study of CD8 T cells in ankylosing spondylitis. Each CDR3 protein is one row after TCRdb ran MiXCR on the 5' RACE reads. The sample shows fewer than 200,000 distinct CDR3 sequences, about 18% of them seen only once. The sequenced material came from blood, either unsorted or a sorted T cell fraction (not recorded which). The source of these receptors is a male donor with ankylosing spondylitis or in good health (not recorded which).

This clonotype was recorded many times. The rearrangement joins TRBV5-1 to TRBJ2-2; D is undetermined. The length of the CDR3 is 14 residues. Looked up from germline, CDR1 is SGHRS and CDR2 is YFSETQ. V lost 6 bases and J lost 1, with 10 bases in between. In DNA form, the CDR3 reads TGCGCCAGCATAAAGACTTTGAACACCGGGGAGCTGTTTTTT. Protein sequence: CASIKTLNTGELFF.

This clonotype was counted many times. The rearrangement links TRBV12-3 or TRBV12-4 to TRBJ2-5; D may be TRBD2 (6 bases). V was pared by 2 bases and J by 9 bases, with 16 bases between. CDR3 length: 14 amino acids. CDR3 DNA sequence: TGTGCCAGCAGTTTATCCGGCGGACCGGGGGCCCAGTACTTC. This sequence encodes CASSLSGGPGAQYF.

The gene calls are TRBV5-1 and TRBJ1-5; no firm D call. V dropped 5 bases and J dropped 6 bases, with 15 bases sitting between them. Germline loops: CDR1 SGHRS, CDR2 YFSETQ. The CDR3 extends over 14 amino acids. CDR3 in DNA: TGCGCCAGCAGTCTGGTACCTGGGCTTCAGCCCCAGCATTTT. It encodes CASSLVPGLQPQHF.

The chain links TRBV24-1 to TRBJ1-1; D is uncertain. The V end lost 1 base, the J end lost 1 base, and 15 bases lay between the germline ends. This CDR3 has 17 residues. Germline CDR1 reads KGHDR; CDR2 reads SFDVKD. CDR3 sequence: CATSDLGCGVGNTEAFF. The CDR3 DNA is TGTGCCACCAGTGATTTAGGTTGCGGGGTAGGGAACACTGAAGCTTTCTTT.

In its sample, this clonotype was seen many times. This sequence joins TRBV29-1 and TRBJ2-3, with D perhaps assigned TRBD1 or TRBD2 (5 bases each). Trimming took off 5 bases at V and 4 bases at J, with 10 bases between the two ends. The germline V gene has CDR1 SQVTM and CDR2 ANQGSEA. This CDR3 comprises 12 residues. The chain's CDR3 is CSVTRGADTQYF. For the CDR3, the DNA is TGCAGCGTTACCCGAGGGGCAGATACGCAGTATTTT.

This clonotype was observed at least ten times. This chain links TRBV7-2 with TRBJ1-5, with no clear D. The CDR3 sequence is 13 residues long. Per the germline V gene, CDR1 is SGHTA and CDR2 is FQGNSA. Trimming removed 1 base from V and 2 bases from J, with 3 bases in between. The CDR3 sequence is CASSLDRNQPQHF. The CDR3 DNA follows: TGTGCCAGCAGCTTAGATCGCAATCAGCCCCAGCATTTT.

The chain carries TRBV12-3 or TRBV12-4 and TRBJ2-2, with a weak D call TRBD2 (7 bases). The CDR3 is made up of 15 amino acids. The V end lost 5 bases, the J end lost 7 bases, and 17 bases lay between the germline ends. The CDR3 is CASSPQSGGSGELFF. CDR3 bases: TGTGCCAGCAGTCCCCAATCGGGGGGCAGCGGGGAGCTGTTTTTT.

The genes are TRBV7-9 and TRBJ1-1, with a possible D match to TRBD1 (6 bases). Germline CDR1 is SEHNR and CDR2 is FQNEAQ (reference sequence). This CDR3 contains 17 residues. The V gene lost 4 bases and the J gene lost 1 base, with 19 bases spanning the gap. CDR3 sequence: CASSSPLIGQKNTEAFF. The CDR3 nucleotides are TGTGCCAGCAGCTCGCCCCTAATCGGACAGAAGAACACTGAAGCTTTCTTT.

This clonotype was seen repeatedly, ten times or more. This chain joins TRBV20-1 and TRBJ1-2; D gene ambiguous. This CDR3 is 13 amino acids long. Looked up from germline, CDR1 is DFQATT and CDR2 is SNEGSKA (reference sequence). Trimming removed 0 bases at V and 5 bases at J, with 10 bases between. The CDR3 protein is CSARELGFYGYTF. The CDR3 bases are TGCAGTGCTAGAGAACTGGGTTTTTATGGCTACACCTTC.

V usage is TRBV5-1 and J usage is TRBJ2-3; D might be TRBD2 (6 bases). Per the germline V gene, CDR1 is SGHRS and CDR2 is YFSETQ. V dropped 0 bases and J dropped 5 bases, with 13 bases sitting between them. The CDR3 is made up of 15 amino acids. The CDR3 nucleotides read TGCGCCAGCAGCTTGGCGGTTCGCGGGAAAGATACGCAGTATTTT. Translating gives CASSLAVRGKDTQYF.

This clonotype was recorded at least ten times. The genes are TRBV5-1 and TRBJ2-3; 11 positions agree with TRBD2. V trimming: 3 bases; J trimming: 0 bases; junction bases outside the gene matches: 9. This CDR3 has 18 residues. Germline V gene data show CDR1 as SGHRS and CDR2 as YFSETQ. CDR3 amino acids: CASSSSTTSGISTDTQYF. The CDR3 DNA sequence: TGCGCCAGCAGCTCCTCTACGACTAGCGGGATAAGCACAGATACGCAGTATTTT.

This clonotype was recorded a few times. CDR3 DNA sequence: TGTGCCAGCAGTTCCAGGAGGCTAGCGGGAACTATCGATAGCACAGATACGCAGTATTTT. Encoded protein: CASSSRRLAGTIDSTDTQYF. The chain uses TRBV28 and TRBJ2-3, with TRBD2 matching over 9 bases. Germline V CDR1 and CDR2: MDHEN, SYDVKM. There are 20 residues in the CDR3. With V trimmed by 4 bases and J by 0 bases, 17 bases remained unmatched. Based on the CDR3 plus reference TRBV28 and TRBJ2-3, the full variable domain is DVKVTQSSRYLVKRTGEKVFLECVQDMDHENMFWYRQDPGLGLRLIYFSYDVKMKEKGDIPEGYSVSREKKERFSLILESASTNQTSMYLCASSSRRLAGTIDSTDTQYFGPGTRLTVL.

This clonotype has at least ten counts. The CDR3 DNA reads as TGTGCCGGGGGCCGTGAGACAGAAGCTTTCTTT. Translation gives CAGGRETEAFF. The gene calls are TRBV2 and TRBJ1-1; possibly TRBD1 for D (6 bases). The germline gives CDR1 SNHLY, CDR2 FYNNEI. This CDR3 has 11 amino acids. V lost 11 bases and J 8 bases, leaving 15 bases between the germline ends.

This clonotype was detected only a few times. J is TRBJ2-3 and V is TRBV5-1; perhaps TRBD1 as D (6 bases). Germline lookup yields CDR1 SGHRS and CDR2 YFSETQ. This CDR3 comprises 15 residues. Trimming took off 4 bases at V and 3 bases at J, with 15 bases between the two ends. The CDR3 DNA reads TGCGCCAGCAGCACCGGGACAACACCAACAGATACGCAGTATTTT. Its translation is CASSTGTTPTDTQYF.

This clonotype was recorded at least ten times. The rearrangement uses TRBV28 and TRBJ2-5; no firm D call. Germline CDR1 reads MDHEN; CDR2 reads SYDVKM. Deletions cut 2 bases from V and 5 bases from J, with 9 bases between. The CDR3 length is 13 residues. For the CDR3, the DNA is TGTGCCAGCAGTTTACCCAATCGGGAGACCCAGTACTTC. Residues: CASSLPNRETQYF.